Below, one T cell receptor beta chain is given with its context. V gave up 8 bases and J gave up 2 bases, with 18 bases separating them. CDR3 length: 15 amino acids. Germline values: CDR1 SNHLY, CDR2 FYNNEI. The sample is drawn from a study of blood T cell repertoires in COVID-19. Background on the study: Sources were T cells, B-cell-depleted T cells, or PBMCs; the material itself was cDNA or gDNA.

Authors' methods: Amplification with reference gene primers provided the estimates of nucleated cell counts. Clones were read by immunoSEQ multiplex PCR, and TCRdb kept only the in-frame ones, dropping some. Clone size and V and J calls were adopted from that table, with D and trimming inferred from the DNA. The sample records a few hundred thousand clones, 85% to 90% being singletons. This TCR was recovered from a middle-aged man who had recovered from COVID-19. Input material: PBMCs or T cells enriched from blood (not recorded which). The chain couples TRBV2 to TRBJ2-5, with D possibly matching TRBD1 (6 bases). As DNA, the CDR3 is TGTGCCAGCTGCCGACAAGCAGGGGAGCAAGAGACCCAGTACTTC. Translated, it gives CASCRQAGEQETQYF.